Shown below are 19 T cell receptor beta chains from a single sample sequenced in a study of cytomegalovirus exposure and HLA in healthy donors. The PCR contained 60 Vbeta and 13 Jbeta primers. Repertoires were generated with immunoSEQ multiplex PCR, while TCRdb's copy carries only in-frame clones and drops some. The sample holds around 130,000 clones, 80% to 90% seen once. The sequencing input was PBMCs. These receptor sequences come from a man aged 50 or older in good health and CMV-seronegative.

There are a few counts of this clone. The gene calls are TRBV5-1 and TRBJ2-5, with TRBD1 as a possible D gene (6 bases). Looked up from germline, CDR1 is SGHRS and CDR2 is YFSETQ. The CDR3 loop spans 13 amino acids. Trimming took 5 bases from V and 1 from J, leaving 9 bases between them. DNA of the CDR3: TGCGCCAGCAGTCGGGACATCCAAGAGACCCAGTACTTC. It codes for CASSRDIQETQYF.

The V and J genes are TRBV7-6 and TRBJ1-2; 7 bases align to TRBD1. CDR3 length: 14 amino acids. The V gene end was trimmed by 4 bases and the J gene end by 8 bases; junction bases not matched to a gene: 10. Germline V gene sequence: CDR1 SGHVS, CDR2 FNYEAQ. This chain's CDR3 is CASSSLTGLKGYTF. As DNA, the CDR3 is TGTGCCAGCAGCTCCTTGACAGGGCTGAAGGGCTACACCTTC.

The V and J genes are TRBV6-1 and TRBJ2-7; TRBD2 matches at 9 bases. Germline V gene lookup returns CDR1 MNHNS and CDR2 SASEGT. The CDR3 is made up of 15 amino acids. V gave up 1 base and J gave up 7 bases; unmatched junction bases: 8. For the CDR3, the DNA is TGTGCCAGCAGTGAAGATGGCGGGGGGGCTGGGGAGCAGTACTTC. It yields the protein CASSEDGGGAGEQYF.

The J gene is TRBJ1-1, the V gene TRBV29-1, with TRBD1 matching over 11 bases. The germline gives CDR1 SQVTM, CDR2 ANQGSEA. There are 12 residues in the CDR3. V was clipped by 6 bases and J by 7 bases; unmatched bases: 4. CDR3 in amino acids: CSVDRGQGEAFF. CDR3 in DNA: TGCAGCGTGGACAGGGGGCAAGGTGAAGCTTTCTTT.

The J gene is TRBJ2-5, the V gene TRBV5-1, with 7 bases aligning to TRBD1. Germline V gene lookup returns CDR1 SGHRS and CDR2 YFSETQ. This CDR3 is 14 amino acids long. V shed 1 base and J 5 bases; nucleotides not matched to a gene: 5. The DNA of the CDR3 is TGCGCCAGCAGCTTGAATGACAGGGTGGAGACCCAGTACTTC. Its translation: CASSLNDRVETQYF.

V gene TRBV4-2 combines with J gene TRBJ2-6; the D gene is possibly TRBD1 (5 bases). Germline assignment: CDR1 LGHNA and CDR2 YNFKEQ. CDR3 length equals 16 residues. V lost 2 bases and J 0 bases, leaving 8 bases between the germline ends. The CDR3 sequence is CASSQRQSSGANVLTF. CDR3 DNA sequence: TGTGCCAGCAGCCAACGACAGTCCTCTGGGGCCAACGTCCTGACTTTC.

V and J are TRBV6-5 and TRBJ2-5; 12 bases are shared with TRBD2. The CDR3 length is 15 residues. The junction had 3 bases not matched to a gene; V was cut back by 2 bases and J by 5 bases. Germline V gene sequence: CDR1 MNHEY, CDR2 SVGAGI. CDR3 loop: CASSYMGLAGETQYF. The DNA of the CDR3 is TGTGCCAGCAGTTACATGGGACTAGCGGGCGAGACCCAGTACTTC.

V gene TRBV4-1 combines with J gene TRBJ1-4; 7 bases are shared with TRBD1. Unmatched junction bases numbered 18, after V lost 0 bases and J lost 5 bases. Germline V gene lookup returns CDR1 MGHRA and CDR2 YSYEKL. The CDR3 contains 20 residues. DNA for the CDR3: TGCGCCAGCAGCCAAGATCCTGGAGACAGGGTGGTGGTTCGGAATGAAAAACTGTTTTTT. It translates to CASSQDPGDRVVVRNEKLFF.

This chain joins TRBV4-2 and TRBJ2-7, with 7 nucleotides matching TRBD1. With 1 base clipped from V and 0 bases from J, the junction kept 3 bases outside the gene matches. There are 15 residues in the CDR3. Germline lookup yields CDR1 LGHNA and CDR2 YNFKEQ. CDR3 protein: CASSQGTGLSYEQYF. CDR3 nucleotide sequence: TGTGCCAGCAGCCAAGGGACAGGTCTCTCCTACGAGCAGTACTTC.

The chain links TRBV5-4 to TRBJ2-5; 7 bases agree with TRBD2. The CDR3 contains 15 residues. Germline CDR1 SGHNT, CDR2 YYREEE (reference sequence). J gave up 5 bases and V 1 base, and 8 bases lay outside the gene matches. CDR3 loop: CASSLQAGRDETQYF. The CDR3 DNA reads TGTGCCAGCAGCTTGCAAGCGGGGAGAGATGAGACCCAGTACTTC.

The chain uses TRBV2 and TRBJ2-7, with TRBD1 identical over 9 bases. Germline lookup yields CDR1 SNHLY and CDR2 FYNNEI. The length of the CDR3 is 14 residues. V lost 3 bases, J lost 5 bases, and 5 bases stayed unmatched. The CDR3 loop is CASSEETGGNEQYF. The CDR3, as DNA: TGTGCCAGCAGTGAGGAGACAGGGGGGAACGAGCAGTACTTC. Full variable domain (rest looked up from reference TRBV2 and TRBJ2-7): EPEVTQTPSHQVTQMGQEVILRCVPISNHLYFYWYRQILGQKVEFLVSFYNNEISEKSEIFDDQFSVERPDGSNFTLKIRSTKLEDSAMYFCASSEETGGNEQYFGPGTRLTVT.

The CDR3 loop is CALGQVKAFF. In nucleotides, the CDR3 is TGTGCCTTGGGACAGGTAAAAGCTTTCTTT. V is TRBV30 and J is TRBJ1-1; 8 bases map to TRBD1. V was clipped by 7 bases and J by 9 bases; unmatched bases: 4. The CDR3 totals 10 residues. CDR1 is GTSNPN and CDR2 is SVGIG in the germline V gene (reference sequence). Variable domain in full (rest from reference TRBV30 and TRBJ1-1): SQTIHQWPATLVQPVGSPLSLECTVEGTSNPNLYWYRQAAGRGLQLLFYSVGIGQISSEVPQNLSASRPQDRQFILSSKKLLLSDSGFYLCALGQVKAFFGQGTRLTVV.

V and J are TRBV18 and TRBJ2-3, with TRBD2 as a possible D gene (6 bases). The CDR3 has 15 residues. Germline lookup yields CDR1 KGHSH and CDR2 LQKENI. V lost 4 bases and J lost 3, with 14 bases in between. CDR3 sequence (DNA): TGTGCCAGCTCACGCGTTAGCGGCTCGACAGATACGCAGTATTTT. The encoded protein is CASSRVSGSTDTQYF.

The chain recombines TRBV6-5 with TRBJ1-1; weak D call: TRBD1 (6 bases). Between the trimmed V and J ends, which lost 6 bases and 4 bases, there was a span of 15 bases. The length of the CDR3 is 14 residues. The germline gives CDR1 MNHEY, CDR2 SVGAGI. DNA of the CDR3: TGTGCCAGCAGACTTTCCACAGGGACCACTGAAGCTTTCTTT. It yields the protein CASRLSTGTTEAFF.

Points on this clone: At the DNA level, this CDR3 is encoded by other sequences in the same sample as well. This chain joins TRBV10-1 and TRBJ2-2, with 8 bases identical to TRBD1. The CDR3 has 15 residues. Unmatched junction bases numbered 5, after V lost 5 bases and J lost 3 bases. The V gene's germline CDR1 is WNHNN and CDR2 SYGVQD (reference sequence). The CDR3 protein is CASSPGTGDTGELFF. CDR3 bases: TGCGCCAGCAGTCCCGGGACAGGTGACACCGGGGAGCTGTTTTTT.

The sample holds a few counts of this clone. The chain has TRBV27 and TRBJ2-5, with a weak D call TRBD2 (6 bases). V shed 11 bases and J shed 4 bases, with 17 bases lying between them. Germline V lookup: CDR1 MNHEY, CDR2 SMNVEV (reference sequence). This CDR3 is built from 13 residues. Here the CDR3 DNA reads TGTGCCTCCAGCAGCCGGGGAGGAGAGACCCAGTACTTC. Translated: CASSSRGGETQYF.

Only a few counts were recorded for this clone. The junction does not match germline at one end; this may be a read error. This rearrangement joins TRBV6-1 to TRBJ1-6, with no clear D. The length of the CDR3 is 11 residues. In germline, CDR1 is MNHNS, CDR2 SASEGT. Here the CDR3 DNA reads TGTGCCAGCAGCTATAAATCACCCCTCCACTTT. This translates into CASSYKSPLHF.

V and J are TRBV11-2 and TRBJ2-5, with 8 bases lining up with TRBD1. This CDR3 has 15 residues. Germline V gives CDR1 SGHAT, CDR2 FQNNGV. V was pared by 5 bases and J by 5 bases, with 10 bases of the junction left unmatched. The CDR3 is CASSRTGSSGETQYF. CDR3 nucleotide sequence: TGTGCCAGCAGCAGGACAGGGTCCTCGGGGGAGACCCAGTACTTC. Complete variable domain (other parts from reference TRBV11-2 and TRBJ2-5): EAGVAQSPRYKIIEKRQSVAFWCNPISGHATLYWYQQILGQGPKLLIQFQNNGVVDDSQLPKDRFSAERLKGVDSTLKIQPAKLEDSAVYLCASSRTGSSGETQYFGPGTRLLVL.

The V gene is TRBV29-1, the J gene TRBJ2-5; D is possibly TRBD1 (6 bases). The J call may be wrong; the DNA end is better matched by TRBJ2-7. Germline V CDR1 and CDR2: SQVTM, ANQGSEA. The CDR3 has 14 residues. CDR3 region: CSVEVRGYSYEQYF. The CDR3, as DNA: TGCAGCGTTGAAGTCAGGGGCTATTCCTACGAGCAGTACTTC.